One sample yielded the 19 T cell receptor beta chains listed below, sequenced in a study of patients and donors after allogeneic stem cell transplantation. Via MiXCR, TCRdb re-called the RT-PCR reads, giving one row per CDR3 protein. Among about a million distinct CDR3 sequences listed, 18% were seen once. Sample: blood, either unsorted or a sorted T cell fraction (not recorded which). The origin of the receptors is a human donor who was either an allogeneic HSCT recipient or a stem cell or donor lymphocyte infusion donor (not recorded which). It is not recorded whose cells these are; they may come from a transplant donor.

This clonotype occurred a few times. The rearrangement uses TRBV20-1 and TRBJ1-4; 7 nucleotides agree with TRBD1. Germline V gene data show CDR1 as DFQATT and CDR2 as SNEGSKA (reference sequence). With V trimmed by 6 bases and J by 2 bases, 9 bases remained unmatched. The CDR3 runs 15 residues. The DNA of the CDR3 is TGCAGTGCCGACAACCCGGGACAGACTAATGAAAAACTGTTTTTT. Residues: CSADNPGQTNEKLFF.

This chain connects TRBV20-1 to TRBJ2-4; the match to TRBD2 covers 11 bases. There are 16 residues in the CDR3. The germline gives CDR1 DFQATT, CDR2 SNEGSKA (reference sequence). With V trimmed by 0 bases and J by 3 bases, 4 bases remained unmatched. The CDR3 sequence is CSARDSGGADKNIQYF. CDR3 coding DNA: TGCAGTGCTAGAGATAGCGGGGGGGCCGACAAAAACATTCAGTACTTC.

The CDR3 DNA reads as TGCGCCAGCAGCCCCGGGGACAGGGATGAAGATACGCAGTATTTT. This translates into CASSPGDRDEDTQYF. V usage is TRBV5-1 and J usage is TRBJ2-3; 9 nucleotides agree with TRBD1. V shed 4 bases, J shed 5 bases, and the junction held 8 bases outside the gene matches. This CDR3 comprises 15 residues. The germline CDR1 and CDR2 sequences are SGHRS and YFSETQ.

The rearrangement joins TRBV12-3 or TRBV12-4 to TRBJ2-5; TRBD1 matches 10 bases. This CDR3 has 15 amino acids. The J segment lost 5 bases and the V segment lost 5 bases, leaving 8 bases of the junction unmatched. Written as DNA, the CDR3 is TGTGCCAGCAGTATGGGACAGGGGACTTCGGAGACCCAGTACTTC. Translation gives CASSMGQGTSETQYF.

Only a few counts were recorded for this clonotype. This chain joins TRBV10-3 and TRBJ2-3; the match to TRBD2 covers 10 bases. The CDR3 is made up of 15 amino acids. Germline V gene lookup returns CDR1 ENHRY and CDR2 SYGVKD. V dropped 6 bases and J dropped 7; count of bases not matched to a gene: 10. CDR3 protein: CAIREAGGPGYTQYF. The CDR3 nucleotides are TGTGCCATCAGGGAAGCGGGAGGGCCGGGTTATACGCAGTATTTT.

This clonotype was found a few times. The chain recombines TRBV6-5 with TRBJ1-2; D not certain. The germline gives CDR1 MNHEY, CDR2 SVGAGI. Trimming stripped 5 bases from V and 8 bases from J, with 12 bases between. The CDR3 is 12 residues long. CDR3 residues: CASSNRLGGYTF. The CDR3 DNA sequence: TGTGCCAGCAGTAATAGATTGGGGGGCTACACCTTC.

The chain joins TRBV25-1 to TRBJ2-1; TRBD2 might be the D (6 bases). The ends were cut back, 6 bases at V and 7 bases at J, with 16 bases in the middle. This CDR3 contains 14 residues. Per germline, CDR1 MGHDK and CDR2 SYGVNS. Here the CDR3 DNA reads TGTGCCAGCAGAGATCAGGGTCGGGGGAATGAGCAGTTCTTC. Its protein product is CASRDQGRGNEQFF.

This clonotype was detected only a few times. V gene TRBV9 combines with J gene TRBJ2-7; 9 nucleotides align to TRBD1. The V gene end was trimmed by 0 bases and the J gene end by 6 bases; junction bases not matched to a gene: 4. The CDR3 contains 14 residues. Germline CDR1 reads SGDLS; CDR2 reads YYNGEE. CDR3 protein: CASSVVGQGAEQYF. The CDR3 bases are TGTGCCAGCAGCGTAGTGGGACAGGGCGCCGAGCAGTACTTC.

The chain is built from TRBV5-1 and TRBJ2-3; tentatively, D is TRBD1 (5 bases). From germline, CDR1 is SGHRS and CDR2 YFSETQ. This CDR3 has 14 amino acids. Trimming shortened V by 4 bases and J by 2 bases, and 11 bases separated the two germline ends. CDR3 coding DNA: TGCGCCAGCAGCCTTGGACATACCACAGATACGCAGTATTTT. Translating gives CASSLGHTTDTQYF.

This clonotype was counted between two and nine times. The chain links TRBV5-1 to TRBJ1-1; TRBD1 aligns across 9 bases. CDR1 is SGHRS, CDR2 YFSETQ, per germline. V was pared by 2 bases and J by 2 bases, with 4 bases of the junction left unmatched. The CDR3 spans 15 residues. CDR3 nucleotide sequence: TGCGCCAGCAGCTTTGGGACAGGGTTTAACACTGAAGCTTTCTTT. Amino acid sequence: CASSFGTGFNTEAFF. Complete variable domain (other parts from reference TRBV5-1 and TRBJ1-1): KAGVTQTPRYLIKTRGQQVTLSCSPISGHRSVSWYQQTPGQGLQFLFEYFSETQRNKGNFPGRFSGRQFSNSRSEMNVSTLELGDSALYLCASSFGTGFNTEAFFGQGTRLTVV.

The chain joins TRBV5-6 to TRBJ1-2, with 10 bases aligning to TRBD1. Germline V lookup: CDR1 SGHDT, CDR2 YYEEEE. V trimming: 5 bases; J trimming: 4 bases; junction bases outside the gene matches: 8. CDR3 length: 15 amino acids. The CDR3 coding sequence is TGTGCCAGCAGATTGACAGGGGGCTGGACCTATGGCTACACCTTC. Its protein product is CASRLTGGWTYGYTF.

CDR3 residues: CASSFYRTDTDTQYF. The CDR3 DNA reads as TGTGCCAGCAGTTTCTATCGGACAGACACAGATACGCAGTATTTT. The chain carries TRBV12-3 or TRBV12-4 and TRBJ2-3; D might be TRBD1 (6 bases). This CDR3 has 15 residues. Trimming stripped 3 bases from V and 2 bases from J, with 12 bases between.

The V call is TRBV6-5, the J call TRBJ2-5; 7 bases match TRBD1. The CDR3 covers 17 residues. V lost 2 bases and J lost 3; bases outside the gene matches: 12. The germline gives CDR1 MNHEY, CDR2 SVGAGI. CDR3 protein: CASSYPRIATGKETQYF. The DNA of the CDR3 is TGTGCCAGCAGTTACCCGAGGATTGCGACAGGGAAAGAGACCCAGTACTTC.

The chain's CDR3 is CASSGASGSRYEQYF. As DNA, the CDR3 is TGTGCCAGCAGTGGGGCTAGCGGGAGTAGATACGAGCAGTACTTC. This rearrangement joins TRBV6-1 to TRBJ2-7; 10 bases are a match to TRBD2. Germline trimming cut 4 bases from V and 4 bases from J; bases unmatched to any gene: 7. The CDR3 loop spans 15 amino acids. CDR1 and CDR2 from the germline V gene are MNHNS and SASEGT.

The V gene is TRBV9, the J gene TRBJ2-3, with 10 bases matching TRBD2. CDR3 size: 15 residues. From germline, CDR1 is SGDLS and CDR2 YYNGEE. After removal of 3 bases from V and 5 bases from J, the junction contained 6 bases not matched to a gene. This chain's CDR3 is CASSGGTSVLDTQYF. CDR3 nucleotides: TGTGCCAGCAGCGGCGGGACTAGCGTGTTAGATACGCAGTATTTT.

V usage is TRBV20-1 and J usage is TRBJ2-2; D is unresolved. The CDR3 is made up of 13 amino acids. V lost 3 bases and J 6 bases, leaving 11 bases between the germline ends. Germline lookup yields CDR1 DFQATT and CDR2 SNEGSKA (reference sequence). The CDR3 DNA follows: TGCAGTGCTAGGGCAGCCCCGTCCGGGGAGCTGTTTTTT. This gives the protein CSARAAPSGELFF.

There are a few counts of this clonotype. The chain combines TRBV24-1 with TRBJ2-1, with 9 bases aligning to TRBD1. Germline CDR1 reads KGHDR; CDR2 reads SFDVKD. The CDR3 extends over 16 amino acids. V lost 3 bases, J lost 3 bases, and 5 bases stayed unmatched. For the CDR3, the DNA is TGTGCCACCAGTGATCCAACAGGGGGCGGCTACAATGAGCAGTTCTTC. Translation: CATSDPTGGGYNEQFF.

The CDR3 coding sequence is TGCAGCGCCCCAGGGGCGGTTAACTATGGCTACACCTTC. Amino acids: CSAPGAVNYGYTF. This rearrangement joins TRBV20-1 to TRBJ1-2; D perhaps matches TRBD1 (6 bases). The germline CDR1 and CDR2 sequences are DFQATT and SNEGSKA (reference sequence). This CDR3 is built from 13 residues.

A few counts support this clonotype. This chain joins TRBV7-2 and TRBJ2-7; 9 bases agree with TRBD2. Germline V gene lookup returns CDR1 SGHTA and CDR2 FQGNSA. The CDR3 spans 15 residues. The V gene end was trimmed by 5 bases and the J gene end by 2 bases; junction bases not matched to a gene: 7. In nucleotides, the CDR3 is TGTGCCAGCAGCCGGGGACTAGCCGAGGCCTACGAGCAGTACTTC. It yields the protein CASSRGLAEAYEQYF.